A selection of T cell receptor beta chains follows, all from one sample in a study of blood T cell repertoires in COVID-19. Generated by immunoSEQ multiplex PCR, the TCRdb table keeps only in-frame clones and is missing some. The sample lists some 200,000 clones; over 75% were seen once. Specimen: PBMCs or T cells enriched from blood (not recorded which). The receptors originated from a man aged 25 to 40 in a cohort exposed to, infected with or recovered from COVID-19 (not recorded which). Both conserved end residues are part of each CDR3. Each record gives: CDR3 DNA, CDR3 protein, clone size, V gene, J gene, D gene. D genes are given only for firm matches. The listing skips clone size in some rows; elsewhere it reads once, few, many or a size class.

TGTGCCAGCAGCCGGCTCGACTGGAATAGCAATCAGCCCCAGCATTTT	CASSRLDWNSNQPQHF	.	TRBV4-2	TRBJ1-5	.
TGTGCCAGCAGTTTGCCCCTCGCGGGCGGTAAACCCCTCCACTTT	CASSLPLAGGKPLHF	.	TRBV28	TRBJ1-6	.
TGTGCCAGCAGTTCGGGACAGGGTCAAGAGACCCAGTACTTC	CASSSGQGQETQYF	.	TRBV27	TRBJ2-5	TRBD1
TGTGCCATTTGGACAGGGGGCTTAGGTGAGCAGTTCTTC	CAIWTGGLGEQFF	.	TRBV10-3	TRBJ2-1	TRBD1
TGCGCCAGCAGTCCCCAAGGGGGATTAGCGGGAGACGGTGAGCAGTTCTTC	CASSPQGGLAGDGEQFF	.	TRBV23-1	TRBJ2-1	TRBD2
TGTGCCAGCAGTTACGTTAAATCGGGAGGCCGCACCGGGGAGCTGTTTTTT	CASSYVKSGGRTGELFF	.	TRBV6-2/TRBV6-3	TRBJ2-2	TRBD2
TGTGCCAGCAGACAACATAGCACAGATACGCAGTATTTT	CASRQHSTDTQYF	once	TRBV27	TRBJ2-3	.
TGTGCCAGTATGGGACAGGCTAACACCGGGGAGCTGTTTTTT	CASMGQANTGELFF	.	TRBV19	TRBJ2-2	TRBD1
TGTGCCAGCAGCCTATCGTATTTCTCCTACAATGAGCAGTTCTTC	CASSLSYFSYNEQFF	once	TRBV6-5	TRBJ2-1	.
TGCGCCAGCAGCCAAGTCGGGGGGGCGGTCGATGGCTACACCTTC	CASSQVGGAVDGYTF	few	TRBV4-1	TRBJ1-2	.
TGTGCCACCAGCAGCCAACGACAGGGTCGCAACGAGCAGTACTTC	CATSSQRQGRNEQYF	.	TRBV15	TRBJ2-7	TRBD1
TGTGCCAGCAGGAGGACAGGGGAAGTCGGCTACACCTTC	CASRRTGEVGYTF	.	TRBV7-9	TRBJ1-2	TRBD1
TGTGCCAGCAGCTTGGGTCTAGCGGGACGCAATGAGCAGTTCTTC	CASSLGLAGRNEQFF	.	TRBV11-2	TRBJ2-1	TRBD2
TGTGCCAGCAGCTTAGAGGGTAGCGGACCCGAACGGGACGAGCAGTTCTTC	CASSLEGSGPERDEQFF	.	TRBV11-3	TRBJ2-1	.
TGTGCCAGCAGCAGATCCGGGACTTCTATGTCCGGGGAGCTGTTTTTT	CASSRSGTSMSGELFF	.	TRBV11-2	TRBJ2-2	.
TGTGCCAAAACCTCCAGCGGGAGGTACGAGCAGTACTTC	CAKTSSGRYEQYF	.	TRBV6-4	TRBJ2-7	TRBD2